The source of this TCR beta chain is a study of blood T cell repertoires in COVID-19. This clone was seen a single time. Only in-frame clones appear in the TCRdb table, and some are missing; sequencing was by immunoSEQ multiplex PCR. In the table there are approximately 170,000 clones, around 83% of which are singletons. Per germline, CDR1 MNHEY and CDR2 SMNVEV (reference sequence). The germline V and J ends were trimmed by 5 bases and 4 bases, with 9 bases remaining between them. The CDR3 totals 12 residues. This chain joins TRBV27 and TRBJ2-7; no firm D call. Sequenced: peripheral blood. This clonotype originated in a woman aged 65 to 85 with COVID-19, enrolled during active disease. The CDR3 region is CASSPIPYEQYF. As DNA, the CDR3 is TGTGCCAGCAGTCCCATCCCATACGAGCAGTACTTC.